One and the same sample provided the 17 T cell receptor beta chains below, sequenced in a study of blood T cell repertoires in COVID-19 (dated by TCRdb to about 2020). Libraries were built with the immunoSEQ multiplex PCR assay. The clones in this table, taken by TCRdb from immuneACCESS, are in-frame only. Not every clone is retained; where verified, under half of the shortfall comes from an unresolved V gene, and the cause of the rest is unknown. Present in this sample are roughly 230,000 clones, roughly four fifths of which were seen just once. The leading ten clones occupy about 4.5% of the sample. The sequenced sample was peripheral blood. The receptors come from a man aged 50-59 years with active or convalescent COVID-19.

The genes are TRBV18 and TRBJ1-1; D is perhaps TRBD1 (6 bases). The CDR3 totals 14 residues. CDR1 is KGHSH and CDR2 is LQKENI in the germline V gene. The ends were cut back, 3 bases at V and 11 bases at J, with 19 bases in the middle. The CDR3 loop reads CASSPGTPEGWAFF. The DNA for the CDR3 is TGTGCCAGCTCACCTGGGACACCCGAGGGTTGGGCTTTCTTT.

The chain's CDR3 is CASSLRDRGNTEAFF. CDR3 DNA sequence: TGTGCCAGCAGCTTACGGGACAGGGGTAACACTGAAGCTTTCTTT. V gene TRBV7-3 combines with J gene TRBJ1-1; 10 nucleotides line up with TRBD1. Germline V CDR1 and CDR2: SGHTA, FQGTGA. The CDR3 totals 15 residues. V trimming: 2 bases; J trimming: 2 bases; junction bases outside the gene matches: 2.

This clone occurred once. The V and J genes are TRBV18 and TRBJ1-2; D may be TRBD1 (5 bases). This CDR3 comprises 15 residues. Germline CDR1 KGHSH, CDR2 LQKENI. V lost 6 bases and J 8 bases, leaving 22 bases between the germline ends. The CDR3 bases are TGTGCCAGCTCTCTACAGAGGGGAGGAGGACAAGGCTACACCTTC. Its translation: CASSLQRGGGQGYTF.

This clone occurred once. The V gene is TRBV7-8, the J gene TRBJ2-3; 11 bases fit TRBD1. This CDR3 contains 16 residues. Germline-derived CDR1 and CDR2 are SGHVS and FQNEAQ. The V and J ends lost 5 bases and 4 bases, in that order; junction bases with no gene match: 8. The CDR3 reads CASSPRTGGIADTQYF. The CDR3 DNA reads as TGTGCCAGCAGCCCCAGGACAGGGGGCATCGCAGATACGCAGTATTTT.

This clone was detected only once. The J gene is TRBJ2-1, the V gene TRBV5-4; 7 bases are shared with TRBD2. Germline loops: CDR1 SGHNT, CDR2 YYREEE (reference sequence). J was trimmed by 0 bases and V by 4 bases; bases with no gene match: 7. This CDR3 contains 16 residues. The CDR3 sequence is CASSRRDYGSYNEQFF. The CDR3, as DNA: TGTGCCAGCAGCCGCAGGGACTACGGCTCCTACAATGAGCAGTTCTTC. Full variable domain (rest looked up from reference TRBV5-4 and TRBJ2-1): ETGVTQSPTHLIKTRGQQVTLRCSSQSGHNTVSWYQQALGQGPQFIFQYYREEENGRGNFPPRFSGLQFPNYSSELNVNALELDDSALYLCASSRRDYGSYNEQFFGPGTRLTVL.

This sequence joins TRBV3-1 (or the pseudogene TRBV3-2) and TRBJ1-5; D gene unclear. The CDR3 has 12 amino acids. V lost 4 bases and J lost 5, with 6 bases in between. Germline V gives CDR1 LGHDT, CDR2 YNNKEL (reference sequence). CDR3 residues: CASSLYDQPQHF. CDR3 nucleotides: TGTGCCAGCAGCCTTTATGATCAGCCCCAGCATTTT.

This clone was seen more than once but under ten times. The chain combines TRBV7-2 with TRBJ1-2; TRBD1 aligns across 7 bases. The V gene end was trimmed by 2 bases and the J gene end by 7 bases; junction bases not matched to a gene: 4. This CDR3 comprises 13 residues. The V gene's germline CDR1 is SGHTA and CDR2 FQGNSA. The CDR3 coding sequence is TGTGCCAGCAGCTTAACAGGGGATGGTGGCTACACCTTC. It translates to CASSLTGDGGYTF.

The chain joins TRBV9 to TRBJ2-3; D is possibly TRBD2 (6 bases). This CDR3 spans 14 amino acids. In germline, CDR1 is SGDLS, CDR2 YYNGEE. Trimming removed 10 bases at V and 2 bases at J, with 17 bases between. CDR3 bases: TGTGCCGGAGGGCGGGGCGGGCCCACAGATACGCAGTATTTT. Its protein product is CAGGRGGPTDTQYF.

The rearrangement joins TRBV4-3 to TRBJ1-2, with a tentative D call TRBD1 (5 bases). The CDR3 spans 15 residues. The germline V gene encodes CDR1 LGHNA and CDR2 YSLEER. V lost 0 bases and J 6 bases, leaving 14 bases between the germline ends. The CDR3 sequence is CASSQESGAGDGYTF. The CDR3 coding sequence is TGCGCCAGCAGCCAAGAAAGTGGAGCGGGGGATGGCTACACCTTC.

This clone was seen a handful of times. The chain joins TRBV5-4 to TRBJ2-3; 9 bases are shared with TRBD1. The germline V gene has CDR1 SGHNT and CDR2 YYREEE (reference sequence). CDR3 size: 15 residues. Trimming took 5 bases from V and 2 from J; bases not matched to a gene: 6. The CDR3 protein is CASRGGQGDTDTQYF. The CDR3 DNA sequence: TGTGCCAGCAGGGGGGGACAGGGAGACACAGATACGCAGTATTTT.

The chain has TRBV5-6 and TRBJ2-7; TRBD1 aligns across 9 bases. Germline values: CDR1 SGHDT, CDR2 YYEEEE. Losses at the gene ends were 5 bases for V and 3 bases for J; bases not matched to a gene: 6. The CDR3 length is 14 residues. The CDR3 region is CASRSGQGFYEQYF. The CDR3 DNA follows: TGTGCCAGCAGATCGGGACAGGGATTCTACGAGCAGTACTTC.

V is TRBV10-3 and J is TRBJ2-5; 11 bases map to TRBD2. The CDR3 is 15 residues long. CDR1 ENHRY and CDR2 SYGVKD come from the germline V gene. V lost 6 bases and J lost 4; bases outside the gene matches: 7. This chain's CDR3 is CAIRTSGAMGETQYF. The CDR3 nucleotides are TGTGCCATCAGGACTAGCGGGGCTATGGGAGAGACCCAGTACTTC.

The J gene is TRBJ2-5, the V gene TRBV5-4; 9 positions agree with TRBD2. Germline lookup yields CDR1 SGHNT and CDR2 YYREEE (reference sequence). The CDR3 covers 16 residues. Trimming took 0 bases from V and 3 from J; bases not matched to a gene: 6. The CDR3 here is CASSLGLAGTKETQYF. The CDR3 DNA is TGTGCCAGCAGCTTGGGTCTAGCGGGGACCAAAGAGACCCAGTACTTC.

There are a few counts of this clone. One end of the junction varies from germline; a read error may be responsible. The V and J genes are TRBV27 and TRBJ1-1; 8 bases align to TRBD1. Germline-derived CDR1 and CDR2 are MNHEY and SMNVEV (reference sequence). The length of the CDR3 is 14 residues. This CDR3 is CASILDRGNTEAFF. DNA for the CDR3: TGTGCCAGCATTTTAGACAGGGGAAACACTGAAGCTTTCTTT.

The chain combines TRBV9 with TRBJ2-2; a possible D gene is TRBD2 (5 bases). V was clipped by 0 bases and J by 7 bases, with 7 bases between them. CDR3 length: 13 residues. The germline gives CDR1 SGDLS, CDR2 YYNGEE. In DNA form, the CDR3 reads TGTGCCAGCAGCGTAGTAGGGAGCGGGGAGCTGTTTTTT. Its translation is CASSVVGSGELFF.

The CDR3 protein is CSATVTDTQYF. The DNA of the CDR3 is TGCAGTGCTACCGTCACAGATACGCAGTATTTT. The J gene is TRBJ2-3, the V gene TRBV20-1; D not certain. Trimming stripped 4 bases from V and 2 bases from J, with 4 bases between. Germline V CDR1 and CDR2: DFQATT, SNEGSKA (reference sequence). This CDR3 has 11 residues.

The chain links TRBV28 to TRBJ2-5; 14 positions agree with TRBD2. Trimming removed 5 bases from V and 4 bases from J; junction bases left unmatched: 9. The CDR3 runs to 17 residues. Germline values: CDR1 MDHEN, CDR2 SYDVKM. The CDR3 bases are TGTGCCAGCAGTGGGGCCGGGACTAGCGGGGGTGGAGAGACCCAGTACTTC. It translates to CASSGAGTSGGGETQYF.